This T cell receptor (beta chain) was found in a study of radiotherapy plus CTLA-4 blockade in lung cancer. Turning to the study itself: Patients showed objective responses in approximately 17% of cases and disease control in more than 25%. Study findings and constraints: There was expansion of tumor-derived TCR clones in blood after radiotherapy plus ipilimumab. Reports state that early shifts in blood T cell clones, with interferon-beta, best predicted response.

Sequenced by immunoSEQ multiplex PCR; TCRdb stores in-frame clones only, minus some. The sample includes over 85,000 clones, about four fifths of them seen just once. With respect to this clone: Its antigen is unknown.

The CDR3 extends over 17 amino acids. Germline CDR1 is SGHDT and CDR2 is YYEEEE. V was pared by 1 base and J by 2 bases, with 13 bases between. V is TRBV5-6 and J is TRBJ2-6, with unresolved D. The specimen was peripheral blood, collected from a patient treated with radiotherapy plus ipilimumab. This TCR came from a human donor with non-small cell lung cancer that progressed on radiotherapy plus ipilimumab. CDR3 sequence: CASSLWVSLTGANVLTF. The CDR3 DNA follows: TGTGCCAGCAGCTTGTGGGTCAGCTTGACTGGGGCCAACGTCCTGACTTTC. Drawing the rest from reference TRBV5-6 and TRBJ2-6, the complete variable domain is DAGVTQSPTHLIKTRGQQVTLRCSPKSGHDTVSWYQQALGQGPQFIFQYYEEEERQRGNFPDRFSGHQFPNYSSELNVNALLLGDSALYLCASSLWVSLTGANVLTFGAGSRLTVL.